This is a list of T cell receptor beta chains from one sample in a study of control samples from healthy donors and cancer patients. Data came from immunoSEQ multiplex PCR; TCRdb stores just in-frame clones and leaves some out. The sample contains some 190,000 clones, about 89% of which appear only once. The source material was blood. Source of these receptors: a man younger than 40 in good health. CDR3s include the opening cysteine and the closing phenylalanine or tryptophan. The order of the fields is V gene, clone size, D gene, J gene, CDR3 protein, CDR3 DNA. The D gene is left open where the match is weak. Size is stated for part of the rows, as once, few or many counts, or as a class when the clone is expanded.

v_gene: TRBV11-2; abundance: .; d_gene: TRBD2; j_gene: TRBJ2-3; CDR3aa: CASSLVAGGRADTQYF; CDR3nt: TGTGCCAGCAGCTTAGTGGCTGGGGGGAGGGCAGATACGCAGTATTTT
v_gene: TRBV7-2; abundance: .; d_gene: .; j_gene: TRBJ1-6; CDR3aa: CASSSSSYNSPLHF; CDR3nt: TGTGCCAGCAGTTCAAGCTCCTATAATTCACCCCTCCACTTT
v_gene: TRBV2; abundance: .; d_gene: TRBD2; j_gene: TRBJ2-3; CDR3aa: CASTGLAGYSDTQYF; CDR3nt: TGTGCCAGCACAGGACTAGCGGGGTATTCAGATACGCAGTATTTT
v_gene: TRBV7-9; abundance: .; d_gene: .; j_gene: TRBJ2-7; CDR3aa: CASSPKTGPYEQYF; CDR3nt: TGTGCCAGCAGCCCAAAGACAGGCCCCTACGAGCAGTACTTC
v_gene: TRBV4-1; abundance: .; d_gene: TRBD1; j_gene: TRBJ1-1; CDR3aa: CASSQGRDGQGGTEAFF; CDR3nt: TGCGCCAGCAGCCAAGGACGGGATGGGCAGGGGGGGACTGAAGCTTTCTTT
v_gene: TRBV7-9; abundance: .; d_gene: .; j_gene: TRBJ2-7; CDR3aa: CASSLGGSDYEQYF; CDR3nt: TGTGCCAGCAGCTTAGGTGGGTCCGACTACGAGCAGTACTTC
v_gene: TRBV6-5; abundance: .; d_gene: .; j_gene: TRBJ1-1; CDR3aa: CASPKSGGINTEAFF; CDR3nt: TGTGCCAGCCCTAAAAGCGGGGGTATAAACACTGAAGCTTTCTTT
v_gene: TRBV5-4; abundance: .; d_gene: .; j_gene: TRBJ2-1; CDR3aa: CASSHQSRQGRNQQFF; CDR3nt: TGTGCCAGCAGTCACCAAAGTAGGCAGGGCCGCAATCAGCAGTTCTTC
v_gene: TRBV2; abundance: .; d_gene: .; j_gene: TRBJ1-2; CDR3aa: CASSEGQDYGYTF; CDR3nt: TGTGCCAGCAGTGAAGGACAGGACTATGGCTACACCTTC
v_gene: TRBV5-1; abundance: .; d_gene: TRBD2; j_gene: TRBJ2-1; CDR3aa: CASSLAPGGANEQFF; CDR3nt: TGCGCCAGCAGCTTGGCCCCCGGGGGGGCGAATGAGCAGTTCTTC
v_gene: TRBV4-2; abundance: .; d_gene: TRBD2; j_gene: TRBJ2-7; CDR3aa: CASSQGAGGLLGYEQYF; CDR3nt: TGTGCCAGCAGCCAAGGAGCGGGGGGACTCTTGGGCTACGAGCAGTACTTC
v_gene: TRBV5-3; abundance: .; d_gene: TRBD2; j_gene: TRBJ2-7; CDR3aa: CARSSSGGHSYEQYF; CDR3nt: TGTGCCAGAAGTTCTAGCGGGGGGCACTCCTACGAGCAGTACTTC
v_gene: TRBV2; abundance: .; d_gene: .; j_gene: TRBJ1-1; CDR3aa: CASSESGLYTEAFF; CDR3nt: TGTGCCAGCAGTGAATCAGGGTTATACACTGAAGCTTTCTTT
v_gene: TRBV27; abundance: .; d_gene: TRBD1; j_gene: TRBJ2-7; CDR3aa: CASSSTGGYEQYF; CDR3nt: TGTGCCAGCAGTTCGACAGGGGGCTACGAGCAGTACTTC
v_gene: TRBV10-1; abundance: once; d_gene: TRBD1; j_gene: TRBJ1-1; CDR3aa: CASSAEGAPNTEAFF; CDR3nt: TGCGCCAGCAGCGCGGAGGGGGCGCCGAACACTGAAGCTTTCTTT
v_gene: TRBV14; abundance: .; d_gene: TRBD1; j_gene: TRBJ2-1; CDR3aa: CASSPPRTGDHNEQFF; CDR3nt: TGTGCCAGCAGTCCCCCCAGGACAGGGGATCACAATGAGCAGTTCTTC
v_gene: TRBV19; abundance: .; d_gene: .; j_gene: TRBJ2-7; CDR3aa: CASSVPGTREQYF; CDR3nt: TGTGCCAGTAGCGTCCCAGGGACTCGCGAGCAGTACTTC
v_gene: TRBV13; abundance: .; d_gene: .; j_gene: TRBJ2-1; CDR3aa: CASSSPGFGGFF; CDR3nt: TGTGCCAGCAGCTCACCGGGTTTCGGGGGTTTCTTC
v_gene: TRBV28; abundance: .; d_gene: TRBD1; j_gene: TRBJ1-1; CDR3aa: CASSLLTGGYTEAFF; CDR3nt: TGTGCCAGCAGTCTACTGACAGGGGGCTACACTGAAGCTTTCTTT
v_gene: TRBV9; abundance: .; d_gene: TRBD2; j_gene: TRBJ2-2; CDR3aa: CASSVASGGATGELFF; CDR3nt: TGTGCCAGCAGCGTAGCTAGCGGGGGGGCCACCGGGGAGCTGTTTTTT
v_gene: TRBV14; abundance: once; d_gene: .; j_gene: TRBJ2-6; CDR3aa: CASSQLRSGANVLTF; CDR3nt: TGTGCCAGCAGCCAACTCAGGTCCGGGGCCAACGTCCTGACTTTC
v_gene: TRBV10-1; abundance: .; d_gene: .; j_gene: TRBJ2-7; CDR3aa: CASSEGRFEQYF; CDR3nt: TGCGCCAGCAGTGAGGGACGCTTCGAGCAGTACTTC
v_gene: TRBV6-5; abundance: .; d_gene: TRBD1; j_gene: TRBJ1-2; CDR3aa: CASSPRGRGINGYTF; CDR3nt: TGTGCCAGCAGCCCGAGGGGGCGGGGGATAAATGGCTACACCTTC
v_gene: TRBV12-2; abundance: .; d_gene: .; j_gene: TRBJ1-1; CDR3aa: CASRFGRKEAFF; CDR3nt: TGTGCAAGTCGCTTCGGCAGAAAAGAAGCTTTCTTT
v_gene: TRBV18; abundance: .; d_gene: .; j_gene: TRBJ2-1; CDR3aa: CASSPTYNEQFF; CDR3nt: TGTGCCAGCTCACCGACTTACAATGAGCAGTTCTTC
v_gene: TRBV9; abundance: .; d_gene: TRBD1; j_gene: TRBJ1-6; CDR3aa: CASSHPSGQGALSSPLHF; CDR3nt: TGTGCCAGCAGCCACCCGAGCGGCCAGGGGGCTTTGAGTTCACCCCTCCACTTT
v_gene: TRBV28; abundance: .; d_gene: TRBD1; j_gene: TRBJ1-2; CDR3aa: CASSLGTGGWGYGYTF; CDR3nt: TGTGCCAGCAGTTTAGGGACAGGGGGCTGGGGATATGGCTACACCTTC
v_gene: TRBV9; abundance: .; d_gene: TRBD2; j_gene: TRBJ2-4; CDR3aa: CASSARDLAGGYGNIQYF; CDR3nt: TGTGCCAGCAGCGCGAGGGATTTAGCGGGGGGGTATGGAAACATTCAGTACTTC
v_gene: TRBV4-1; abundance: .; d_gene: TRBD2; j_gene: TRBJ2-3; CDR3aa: CASSQALAGRDTQYF; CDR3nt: TGCGCCAGCAGCCAGGCTCTAGCGGGGCGAGATACGCAGTATTTT
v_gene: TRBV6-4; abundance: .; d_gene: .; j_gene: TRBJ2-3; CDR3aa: CARSKCERDTEPDTQYF; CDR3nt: TGTGCCAGGAGTAAATGTGAACGGGACACCGAACCAGATACGCAGTATTTT
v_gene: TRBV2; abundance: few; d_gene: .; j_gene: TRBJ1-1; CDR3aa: CASSESGVMNTEAFF; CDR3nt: TGTGCCAGCAGTGAATCGGGGGTCATGAACACTGAAGCTTTCTTT
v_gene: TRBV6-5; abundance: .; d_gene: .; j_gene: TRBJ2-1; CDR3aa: CASSSHNREPHNEQFF; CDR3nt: TGTGCCAGCAGTTCCCACAACAGGGAACCCCACAATGAGCAGTTCTTC
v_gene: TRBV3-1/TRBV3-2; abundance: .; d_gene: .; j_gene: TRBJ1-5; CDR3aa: CASSPSEVRGNQPQHF; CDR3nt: TGTGCCAGCAGCCCTTCGGAGGTAAGGGGCAATCAGCCCCAGCATTTT